The sequence of this TCR beta chain was determined in a study of T cell changes during pregnancy in multiple sclerosis. The germline CDR1 and CDR2 sequences are GTSNPN and SVGIG (reference sequence). The CDR3 covers 12 residues. V shed 5 bases, J shed 0 bases, and the junction held 1 base outside the gene matches. The repertoire was sequenced with immunoSEQ multiplex PCR; TCRdb's copy has only in-frame clones and lacks some. Among about 18,000 clones, over 80% were seen once, and the ten largest hold less than 15%. This rearrangement joins TRBV30 to TRBJ2-7; TRBD1 agrees at 7 bases. The TCR originated in a female donor in good health, enrolled as a control in a pregnancy study. The specimen comprised CD8+ T cells from peripheral blood mononuclear cells, sampled in the third trimester of pregnancy. CDR3 bases: TGTGCCTGGGGACAGGTCTCCTACGAGCAGTACTTC. Translating gives CAWGQVSYEQYF.